A selection of T cell receptor beta chains follows, all from one sample in a study of blood T cell repertoires in COVID-19. TCRdb's table, derived via immunoSEQ multiplex PCR, lists solely in-frame clones and lacks some. Of about 350,000 clones in the sample, 89% were seen once. The specimen sequenced was peripheral blood. These receptor sequences come from a woman aged 55-70 years with COVID-19, enrolled during active disease. Both conserved end residues are part of each CDR3. A D gene is named only where the DNA matches it firmly. The size of a clone is reported for some rows only, either as once, few or many, or as a class for expanded clones.

clone size,J gene,V gene,D gene,CDR3 protein,CDR3 DNA
once,TRBJ1-1,TRBV5-6,NA,CASSSQGTEAFF,TGTGCCAGCAGCTCGCAGGGAACTGAAGCTTTCTTT
NA,TRBJ1-2,TRBV6-5,NA,CATITPMAGLYGYTF,TGTGCCACCATAACCCCGATGGCGGGCCTCTATGGCTACACCTTC
NA,TRBJ2-2,TRBV30,NA,CAWAPANTGELFF,TGTGCCTGGGCCCCCGCGAACACCGGGGAGCTGTTTTTT
NA,TRBJ1-1,TRBV10-1,NA,CASSESIGEGTEAFF,TGCGCCAGCAGTGAGTCGATCGGGGAAGGGACTGAAGCTTTCTTT
NA,TRBJ1-1,TRBV4-1,TRBD1,CASSQAYNRGREAGTEAFF,TGCGCCAGCAGCCAAGCCTACAACAGGGGGCGCGAAGCGGGCACTGAAGCTTTCTTT
NA,TRBJ1-6,TRBV30,NA,CAWVGAAPMDSPLHF,TGTGCCTGGGTGGGGGCGGCGCCGATGGATTCACCCCTCCACTTT
NA,TRBJ2-3,TRBV14,TRBD2,CASSQARLAVGNTQYF,TGTGCCAGCAGCCAAGCTCGACTAGCGGTTGGAAATACGCAGTATTTT
NA,TRBJ1-2,TRBV6-7,TRBD1,CASRGDRVNYGYTF,TGTGCCAGCAGGGGGGACAGGGTCAACTATGGCTACACCTTC
NA,TRBJ1-2,TRBV6-5,NA,CASSPGIPNYGYTF,TGTGCCAGCAGTCCAGGAATTCCCAACTATGGCTACACCTTC
NA,TRBJ1-1,TRBV7-2,NA,CASSDRTNTEAFF,TGTGCCAGCAGCGATAGGACTAACACTGAAGCTTTCTTT
NA,TRBJ1-5,TRBV20-1,NA,CSASSTYSNQPQHF,TGCAGTGCTAGTTCGACTTATAGCAATCAGCCCCAGCATTTT
NA,TRBJ1-5,TRBV6-2/TRBV6-3,NA,CASSQVRGNQPQHF,TGTGCCAGCAGCCAGGTAAGGGGAAATCAGCCCCAGCATTTT
NA,TRBJ2-3,TRBV25-1,TRBD2,CASSEFFASGGAGDTQYF,TGTGCCAGCAGTGAGTTCTTCGCAAGCGGGGGGGCGGGAGATACGCAGTATTTT
few,TRBJ1-1,TRBV20-1,NA,CSARDRTEAFF,TGCAGTGCTAGAGATCGCACTGAAGCTTTCTTT
once,TRBJ1-2,TRBV2,NA,CASSPGRQAYGYTF,TGTGCCAGCAGCCCCGGCAGACAGGCCTATGGCTACACCTTC
once,TRBJ2-3,TRBV29-1,TRBD1,CSVGDRGFADTQYF,TGCAGCGTTGGGGACAGGGGATTCGCAGATACGCAGTATTTT
NA,TRBJ2-2,TRBV18,NA,CASSPFETGELFF,TGTGCCAGCTCACCCTTTGAGACCGGGGAGCTGTTTTTT
once,TRBJ1-5,TRBV24-1,TRBD1,CATARQGHQPQHF,TGTGCCACCGCTAGACAGGGGCACCAGCCCCAGCATTTT
NA,TRBJ1-1,TRBV9,NA,CASSVEQNTEAFF,TGTGCCAGCAGCGTAGAGCAGAACACTGAAGCTTTCTTT
once,TRBJ1-2,TRBV5-5,NA,CASSLDRANYGYTF,TGTGCCAGCAGCTTGGACAGGGCTAACTATGGCTACACCTTC
NA,TRBJ1-1,TRBV18,NA,CASSPRANTEAFF,TGTGCCAGCTCACCACGGGCGAACACTGAAGCTTTCTTT
NA,TRBJ1-4,TRBV28,TRBD1,CASSFQGATNEKLFF,TGTGCCAGCAGTTTCCAGGGGGCAACTAATGAAAAACTGTTTTTT
NA,TRBJ1-6,TRBV5-4,NA,CASRPGGLNSPLHF,TGTGCCAGCCGCCCCGGGGGACTTAATTCACCCCTCCACTTT
NA,TRBJ2-7,TRBV15,TRBD2,CATSRSIAGGDYSYEQYF,TGTGCCACCAGCCGCTCAATAGCGGGGGGCGATTACTCCTACGAGCAGTACTTC
NA,TRBJ1-1,TRBV19,TRBD1,CASEDRVTEAFF,TGTGCCAGTGAGGACAGGGTCACTGAAGCTTTCTTT
NA,TRBJ1-2,TRBV3-1/TRBV3-2,NA,CASSPWGDYGYTF,TGTGCCAGCAGCCCTTGGGGGGACTATGGCTACACCTTC
NA,TRBJ2-3,TRBV4-1,NA,CASSPGEGSTDTQYF,TGCGCCAGCAGCCCAGGGGAGGGGAGCACAGATACGCAGTATTTT
NA,TRBJ2-5,TRBV12-3/TRBV12-4,NA,CASIGTGAETQYF,TGTGCCAGCATCGGGACTGGGGCGGAGACCCAGTACTTC
NA,TRBJ1-2,TRBV11-2,NA,CASSLRGRVYGYTF,TGTGCCAGCAGCTTAAGAGGCAGGGTCTATGGCTACACCTTC
once,TRBJ2-6,TRBV29-1,NA,CSVDESSGANVLTF,TGCAGCGTTGACGAGAGCTCTGGGGCCAACGTCCTGACTTTC
NA,TRBJ2-5,TRBV2,TRBD1,CASSPDQRQGETQYF,TGTGCCAGCAGCCCCGACCAAAGACAGGGTGAGACCCAGTACTTC
NA,TRBJ1-5,TRBV18,NA,CASSPPGRSNQPQHF,TGTGCCAGCTCACCACCGGGCAGGAGCAATCAGCCCCAGCATTTT
NA,TRBJ2-7,TRBV4-2,NA,CASSQDLSAAGRAVGQYF,TGTGCCAGCAGCCAAGATTTGTCGGCGGCTGGCAGGGCGGTCGGGCAGTACTTC
NA,TRBJ2-7,TRBV20-1,TRBD1,CSASIQGAYEQYF,TGCAGTGCTAGTATACAGGGGGCTTACGAGCAGTACTTC
few,TRBJ1-6,TRBV12-3/TRBV12-4,NA,CASSLWENSPLHF,TGTGCCAGCAGTTTGTGGGAGAATTCACCCCTCCACTTT
NA,TRBJ1-6,TRBV28,TRBD1,CASSTGTGEKALHF,TGTGCCAGCAGCACAGGGACAGGGGAAAAGGCCCTCCACTTT
once,TRBJ1-4,TRBV14,TRBD1,CASSQDRTGLGEKLFF,TGTGCCAGCAGCCAAGATCGGACAGGGCTTGGGGAAAAACTGTTTTTT